Listed here is a single T cell receptor (beta chain). The antigen remains unidentified. This sample is part of a study of cytomegalovirus exposure and HLA in healthy donors. Researchers ran the PCR with 60 Vbeta and 13 Jbeta primers. Sequencing used immunoSEQ multiplex PCR; TCRdb keeps in-frame clones, though not all of them. The repertoire holds approximately 290,000 clones, with approximately 80% as singletons. General study points: Later analysis revealed greater clonal expansion in HLA-associated TCR beta chains than in equally common others. Per published accounts, TCR beta sequences correctly predicted the HLA-A and HLA-B alleles of most subjects.

The source of this sequence is a girl aged 2-10 years in good health and CMV-seronegative. The specimen was PBMCs.

CDR3 bases: TGTGCCAGCGGACTCGGTACCAGCTCCTACAATGAGCAGTTCTTC. As protein: CASGLGTSSYNEQFF. V gene TRBV6-4 combines with J gene TRBJ2-1; D possibly corresponds to TRBD2 (5 bases). Trimming pared 8 bases from V and 0 bases from J, leaving 14 bases between. The CDR3 runs to 15 residues. CDR1 MRHNA and CDR2 SNTAGT come from the germline V gene.